This T cell receptor (beta chain) was observed in a study of T cell changes during pregnancy in multiple sclerosis. Germline-derived CDR1 and CDR2 are MRHNA and SNTAGT. The CDR3 runs 13 residues. V lost 8 bases and J lost 3, with 12 bases in between. Sequencing used immunoSEQ multiplex PCR; TCRdb keeps in-frame clones, though not all of them. This table holds approximately 96,000 clones, just over 90% found once. The chain couples TRBV6-4 to TRBJ2-3; D might be TRBD2 (6 bases). The source was peripheral blood, collected after pregnancy. The TCR originated in a female donor in good health, enrolled as a control in a pregnancy study. As DNA, the CDR3 is TGTGCCAGCGCCCGCGGGGAAACAGATACGCAGTATTTT. This gives the protein CASARGETDTQYF.